Following are 5 T cell receptor beta chains from one sample sequenced in a study of T-cell reconstitution after alpha-beta-depleted transplantation in children. Preparing the TCRbeta library involved the use of unique molecular identifiers. TCRdb itself ran the PCR reads through MiXCR, one entry per CDR3 protein. The sample holds around 300,000 distinct CDR3 sequences; roughly 21% are singletons and the top ten take 9.5% to 13%. The material was PBMCs, mostly from graft donor cells, obtained 180 days after TCRalphabeta/CD19-depleted stem cell transplant. The receptors shown here come from a male patient between 5 and 17 years old who had a stem cell transplant for acute lymphoblastic leukemia, so the T cells may come from the graft donor.

As for this clonotype: A junction end diverges from the germline sequence, so it may reflect a read error. V is TRBV5-1 and J is TRBJ2-1, with D maybe TRBD2 (5 bases). CDR1 and CDR2 from the germline V gene are SGHRS and YFSETQ. CDR3 size: 12 residues. The CDR3 spells CATSLAGGEQFF. The CDR3 nucleotides are TGCGCCACCAGCTTGGCTGGCGGGGAGCAGTTCTTC.

The chain joins TRBV6-5 to TRBJ2-7, with D tentatively TRBD2 (5 bases). With 4 bases removed from V and 2 bases from J, the gap between germline ends came to 12 bases. This CDR3 contains 14 residues. Germline loops: CDR1 MNHEY, CDR2 SVGAGI. The CDR3 loop reads CASSSGNVAYEQYF. In nucleotides, the CDR3 is TGTGCCAGCAGTTCCGGGAATGTCGCCTACGAGCAGTACTTC.

This clonotype was found many times. The chain uses TRBV9 and TRBJ2-1; D is uncertain. Germline loops: CDR1 SGDLS, CDR2 YYNGEE. CDR3 length: 13 residues. Trimming pared 2 bases from V and 4 bases from J, leaving 7 bases between. CDR3 region: CASSVDGYNEQFF. In DNA, the CDR3 is TGTGCCAGCAGCGTGGATGGGTACAATGAGCAGTTCTTC.

This clonotype was seen only a few times. The chain couples TRBV4-1 to TRBJ1-1; D gene ambiguous. Germline V gene lookup returns CDR1 MGHRA and CDR2 YSYEKL. V lost 4 bases to trimming and J lost 1 base, with 13 bases between them. The CDR3 is 15 amino acids. This chain's CDR3 is CASSPRRVENTEAFF. CDR3 nucleotide sequence: TGCGCCAGCAGCCCACGAAGAGTGGAGAACACTGAAGCTTTCTTT.

V usage is TRBV11-3 and J usage is TRBJ2-3; D is unresolved. Germline CDR1 SGHNT, CDR2 YENEEA. The V end lost 5 bases, the J end lost 2 bases, and 17 bases lay between the germline ends. The length of the CDR3 is 16 residues. The CDR3 here is CASSLGLSRATDTQYF. DNA of the CDR3: TGTGCCAGCAGCCTCGGGCTCAGTAGGGCCACAGATACGCAGTATTTT. The full variable domain, in which reference TRBV11-3 and TRBJ2-3 provide the parts outside the CDR3, is EAGVVQSPRYKIIEKKQPVAFWCNPISGHNTLYWYLQNLGQGPELLIRYENEEAVDDSQLPKDRFSAERLKGVDSTLKIQPAELGDSAVYLCASSLGLSRATDTQYFGPGTRLTVL.